The 5 T cell receptor beta chains below were found in one sample sequenced in a study of molecular identifiers for immune sequencing clone quantification. One entry per CDR3 protein results from TCRdb running MiXCR on the PCR reads. The data hold 300,000 to 400,000 distinct CDR3 sequences, with 24% observed a single time. Input material: naive CD8+ T cells from blood, with Jurkat cell RNA spiked in. As to subset: FACS-sorted CD8+CD4-CCR7+CD45RA+ naive T cells. These receptors came from a human donor in good health. Some libraries in this study had Jurkat cell RNA spiked in.

This clonotype was detected only a few times. V and J are TRBV20-1 and TRBJ2-3; TRBD2 is a possible D gene (6 bases). V was clipped by 1 base and J by 5 bases, with 13 bases between them. Germline V gives CDR1 DFQATT, CDR2 SNEGSKA (reference sequence). CDR3 length: 14 residues. CDR3 sequence reads: CSARGGLRGDTQYF. CDR3 DNA sequence: TGCAGTGCTAGAGGGGGACTCCGGGGAGATACGCAGTATTTT.

In its sample, this clonotype was seen many times. The V and J genes are TRBV4-2 and TRBJ2-7; the D gene is possibly TRBD2 (5 bases). The germline gives CDR1 LGHNA, CDR2 YNFKEQ. The CDR3 covers 15 residues. V was clipped by 0 bases and J by 4 bases, with 13 bases between them. The CDR3 region is CASSQEVRRGYEQYF. CDR3 bases: TGTGCCAGCAGCCAAGAAGTACGGAGAGGGTACGAGCAGTACTTC.

This chain links TRBV24-1 with TRBJ2-2, with unresolved D. CDR3 length equals 12 residues. Trimming pared 5 bases from V and 3 bases from J, leaving 3 bases between. Germline V gene lookup returns CDR1 KGHDR and CDR2 SFDVKD. The CDR3 loop is CATSVYTGELFF. Here the CDR3 DNA reads TGTGCCACCAGTGTCTACACCGGGGAGCTGTTTTTT.

This clonotype was counted at least ten times. This chain links TRBV9 with TRBJ2-2; 11 bases map to TRBD2. This CDR3 region has 17 residues. Looked up from germline, CDR1 is SGDLS and CDR2 is YYNGEE. Trimming at V came to 5 bases and at J to 2 bases, leaving 8 bases not matched to a gene. CDR3 loop: CASSERGLAENTGELFF. The CDR3 DNA follows: TGTGCCAGCAGTGAGAGGGGACTAGCGGAAAACACCGGGGAGCTGTTTTTT.

This clonotype was observed a few times. The chain links TRBV30 to TRBJ2-1; D might be TRBD2 (5 bases). The CDR3 has 12 amino acids. Per germline, CDR1 GTSNPN and CDR2 SVGIG (reference sequence). Trimming left V 2 bases short and J 7 bases short, with 9 bases between. The CDR3 loop reads CAWSFGVNEQFF. The CDR3 bases are TGTGCCTGGAGTTTCGGGGTTAATGAGCAGTTCTTC.